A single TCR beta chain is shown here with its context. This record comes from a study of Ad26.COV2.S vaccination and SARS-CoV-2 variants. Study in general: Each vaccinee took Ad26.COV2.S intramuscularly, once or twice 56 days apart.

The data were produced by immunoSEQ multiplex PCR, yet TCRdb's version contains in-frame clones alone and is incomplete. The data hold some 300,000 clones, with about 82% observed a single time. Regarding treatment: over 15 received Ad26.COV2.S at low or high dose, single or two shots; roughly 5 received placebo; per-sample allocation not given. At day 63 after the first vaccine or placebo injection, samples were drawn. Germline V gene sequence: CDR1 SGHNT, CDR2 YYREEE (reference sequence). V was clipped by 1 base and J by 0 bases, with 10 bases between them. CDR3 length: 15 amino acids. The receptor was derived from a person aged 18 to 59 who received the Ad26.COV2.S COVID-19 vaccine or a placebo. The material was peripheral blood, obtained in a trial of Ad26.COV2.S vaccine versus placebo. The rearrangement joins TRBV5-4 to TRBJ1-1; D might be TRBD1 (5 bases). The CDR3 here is CASSLRQGMNTEAFF. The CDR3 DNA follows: TGTGCCAGCAGCTTGCGGCAGGGAATGAACACTGAAGCTTTCTTT.